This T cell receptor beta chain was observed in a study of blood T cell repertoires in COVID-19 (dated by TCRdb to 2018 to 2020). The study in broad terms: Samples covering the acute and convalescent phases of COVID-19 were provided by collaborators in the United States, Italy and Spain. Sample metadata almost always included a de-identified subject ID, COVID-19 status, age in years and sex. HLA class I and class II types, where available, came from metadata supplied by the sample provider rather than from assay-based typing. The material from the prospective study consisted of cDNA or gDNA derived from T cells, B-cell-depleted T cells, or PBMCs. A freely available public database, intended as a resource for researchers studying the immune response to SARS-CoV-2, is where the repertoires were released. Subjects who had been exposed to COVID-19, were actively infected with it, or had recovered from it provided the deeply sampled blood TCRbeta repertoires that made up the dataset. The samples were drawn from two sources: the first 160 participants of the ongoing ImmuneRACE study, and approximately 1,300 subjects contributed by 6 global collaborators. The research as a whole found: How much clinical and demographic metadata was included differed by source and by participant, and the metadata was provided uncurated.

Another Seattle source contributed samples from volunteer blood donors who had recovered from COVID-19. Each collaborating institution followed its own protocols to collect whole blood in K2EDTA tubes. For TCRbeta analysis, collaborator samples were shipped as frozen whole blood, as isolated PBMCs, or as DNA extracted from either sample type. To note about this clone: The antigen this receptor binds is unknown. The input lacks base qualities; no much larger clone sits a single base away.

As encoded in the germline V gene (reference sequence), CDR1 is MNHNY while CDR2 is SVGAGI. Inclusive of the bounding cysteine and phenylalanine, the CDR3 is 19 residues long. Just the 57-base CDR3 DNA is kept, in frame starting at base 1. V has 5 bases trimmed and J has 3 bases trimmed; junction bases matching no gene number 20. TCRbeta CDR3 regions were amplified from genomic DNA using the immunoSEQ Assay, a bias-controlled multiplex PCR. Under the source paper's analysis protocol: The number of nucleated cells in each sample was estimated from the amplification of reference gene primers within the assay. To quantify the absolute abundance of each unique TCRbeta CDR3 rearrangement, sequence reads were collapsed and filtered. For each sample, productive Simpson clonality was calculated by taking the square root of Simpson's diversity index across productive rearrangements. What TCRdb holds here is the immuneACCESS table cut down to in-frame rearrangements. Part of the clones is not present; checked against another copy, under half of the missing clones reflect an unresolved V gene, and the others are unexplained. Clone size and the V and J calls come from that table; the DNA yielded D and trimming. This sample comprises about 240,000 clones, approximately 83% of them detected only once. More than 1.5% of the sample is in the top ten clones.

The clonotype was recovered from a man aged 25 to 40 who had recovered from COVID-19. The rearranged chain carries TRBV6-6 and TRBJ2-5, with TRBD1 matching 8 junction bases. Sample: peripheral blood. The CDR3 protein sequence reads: CASSRYNSGGRFDEETQYF. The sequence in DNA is TGTGCCAGCAGTCGATATAATTCAGGGGGCCGGTTTGACGAAGAGACCCAGTACTTC.